The rows below give T cell receptor beta chains drawn from one sample of a study of beta chain features in type 1 diabetes. Only in-frame clones appear in the TCRdb table, and some are missing; sequencing was by immunoSEQ multiplex PCR. The sample yields 860,000 or so clones, 17% seen once. Input material: naive CD4+ T cells from blood. These receptors all stem from a woman under 30 in good health. Both conserved end residues are part of each CDR3. The D gene is left open where the match is weak. Clone sizes are given selectively: once, few, many, or a class where the clone is expanded.

j_call: TRBJ2-1
d_call: TRBD2
v_call: TRBV25-1
clone_size: few
cdr3_nt: TGTGCCAGCACGACTAGCGGGAGGCCCAATGAGCAGTTCTTC
cdr3_aa: CASTTSGRPNEQFF

j_call: TRBJ1-1
d_call: -
v_call: TRBV19
clone_size: few
cdr3_nt: TGTGCCAGTAGACGGCAGGGGCTGAACACTGAAGCTTTCTTT
cdr3_aa: CASRRQGLNTEAFF

j_call: TRBJ2-5
d_call: -
v_call: TRBV11-2
clone_size: -
cdr3_nt: TGTGCCAGCAGCTCCCCCCGGGGTAGCGGCTTGGGGGAGACCCAGTACTTC
cdr3_aa: CASSSPRGSGLGETQYF

j_call: TRBJ2-1
d_call: TRBD2
v_call: TRBV28
clone_size: -
cdr3_nt: TGTGCCAGCAGTTCATCTAGCGGCAGCTCCTACAATGAGCAGTTCTTC
cdr3_aa: CASSSSSGSSYNEQFF

j_call: TRBJ2-5
d_call: TRBD1
v_call: TRBV23-1
clone_size: few
cdr3_nt: TGCGCCAGCAGTCGATTGACAGGGCCAGAGACCCAGTACTTC
cdr3_aa: CASSRLTGPETQYF

j_call: TRBJ2-7
d_call: -
v_call: TRBV7-2
clone_size: few
cdr3_nt: TGTGCCAGCAGCTCGGACAGTAACTACGAGCAGTACTTC
cdr3_aa: CASSSDSNYEQYF

j_call: TRBJ1-2
d_call: -
v_call: TRBV5-6
clone_size: few
cdr3_nt: TGTGCCAGCAGCCAGCGTGGGGGACGCTATGGCTACACCTTC
cdr3_aa: CASSQRGGRYGYTF

j_call: TRBJ2-2
d_call: -
v_call: TRBV27
clone_size: few
cdr3_nt: TGTGCCAGCGCATCTATGAGGGGGGCTAACACCGGGGAGCTGTTTTTT
cdr3_aa: CASASMRGANTGELFF

j_call: TRBJ2-7
d_call: TRBD1
v_call: TRBV5-4
clone_size: -
cdr3_nt: TGTGCCAGCACCAAGGACAGGACCTACGAGCAGTACTTC
cdr3_aa: CASTKDRTYEQYF

j_call: TRBJ2-1
d_call: -
v_call: TRBV4-1
clone_size: few
cdr3_nt: TGCGCCAGCAGCCAAGGCTCTGCTTCTCAGCGTGGGACCTACAATGAGCAGTTCTTC
cdr3_aa: CASSQGSASQRGTYNEQFF

j_call: TRBJ1-1
d_call: TRBD1
v_call: TRBV28
clone_size: few
cdr3_nt: TGTGCCAGCAGGTCGGGACAGATGAACACTGAAGCTTTCTTT
cdr3_aa: CASRSGQMNTEAFF

j_call: TRBJ2-7
d_call: -
v_call: TRBV7-9
clone_size: -
cdr3_nt: TGTGCCAGCAGCTTAGTAGGTCAGTCCTACGAGCAGTACTTC
cdr3_aa: CASSLVGQSYEQYF

j_call: TRBJ2-1
d_call: -
v_call: TRBV28
clone_size: -
cdr3_nt: TGTGCAGGGGGGAGGCGGTTTGAGCAGTTCTTC
cdr3_aa: CAGGRRFEQFF

j_call: TRBJ2-5
d_call: -
v_call: TRBV27
clone_size: -
cdr3_nt: TGTGCCAGCAGTTCCCGGGGGAGGGAGACCCAGTACTTC
cdr3_aa: CASSSRGRETQYF

j_call: TRBJ2-3
d_call: -
v_call: TRBV5-1
clone_size: few
cdr3_nt: TGCGCCAGCAGCAGAGCCACAGGGTTTGGTTCAGATACGCAGTATTTT
cdr3_aa: CASSRATGFGSDTQYF

j_call: TRBJ1-2
d_call: -
v_call: TRBV5-4
clone_size: -
cdr3_nt: TGTGCCAGCAGCTTGGAGACAGGTTATGGCTACACCTTC
cdr3_aa: CASSLETGYGYTF

j_call: TRBJ2-7
d_call: -
v_call: TRBV7-2
clone_size: few
cdr3_nt: TGTGCCAGCACCACACCCTCGAGACGAGCGTTCTACGAGCAGTACTTC
cdr3_aa: CASTTPSRRAFYEQYF

j_call: TRBJ1-1
d_call: TRBD1
v_call: TRBV5-1
clone_size: few
cdr3_nt: TGCGCCAGCAGCTTCCAGGGGGCCAAGGAAGCTTTCTTT
cdr3_aa: CASSFQGAKEAFF

j_call: TRBJ1-2
d_call: -
v_call: TRBV2
clone_size: few
cdr3_nt: TGTGCCAGCACAGCTACCTATGGCTACACCTTC
cdr3_aa: CASTATYGYTF

j_call: TRBJ2-3
d_call: TRBD2
v_call: TRBV4-3
clone_size: -
cdr3_nt: TGCGCCAGCAGCCAAATCTGGACTAGCGGGAGCACAGATACGCAGTATTTT
cdr3_aa: CASSQIWTSGSTDTQYF

j_call: TRBJ1-5
d_call: TRBD1
v_call: TRBV7-2
clone_size: few
cdr3_nt: TGTGCCAGCAGCTTAGGCGGGACAGGGGGAAGGGCCCAGCATTTT
cdr3_aa: CASSLGGTGGRAQHF

j_call: TRBJ1-2
d_call: -
v_call: TRBV29-1
clone_size: -
cdr3_nt: TGCAGCGTTGCGACCAGAACAGGGACCTATGGCTACACCTTC
cdr3_aa: CSVATRTGTYGYTF

j_call: TRBJ2-1
d_call: -
v_call: TRBV7-9
clone_size: -
cdr3_nt: TGTGCCAGCAGCATCTCCAGTAGTGAGCAGTTCTTC
cdr3_aa: CASSISSSEQFF

j_call: TRBJ2-1
d_call: -
v_call: TRBV25-1
clone_size: -
cdr3_nt: TGTGCCAGCAGTGAAGCGCCCCTCACTAATGAGCAGTTCTTC
cdr3_aa: CASSEAPLTNEQFF

j_call: TRBJ2-7
d_call: -
v_call: TRBV2
clone_size: few
cdr3_nt: TGTGCCAGCAGTGAAAACTGGACCGAGCAGTACTTC
cdr3_aa: CASSENWTEQYF

j_call: TRBJ2-1
d_call: TRBD2
v_call: TRBV7-8
clone_size: -
cdr3_nt: TGTGCCAGCAGCAACCGACTAGCGGGAGCAGTCAATGAGCAGTTCTTC
cdr3_aa: CASSNRLAGAVNEQFF

j_call: TRBJ2-4
d_call: TRBD1
v_call: TRBV5-4
clone_size: -
cdr3_nt: TGTGCCAGCAGCTTTGGGACAGGTGGCAAAAACATTCAGTACTTC
cdr3_aa: CASSFGTGGKNIQYF

j_call: TRBJ1-1
d_call: TRBD1
v_call: TRBV7-9
clone_size: few
cdr3_nt: TGTGCCAGCAGCTTGGGGGGACAGGGTTTACGTCTGAACACTGAAGCTTTCTTT
cdr3_aa: CASSLGGQGLRLNTEAFF

j_call: TRBJ1-3
d_call: -
v_call: TRBV9
clone_size: few
cdr3_nt: TGTGCCAGCAGCGTAACACCTCTCGGAAACACCATATATTTT
cdr3_aa: CASSVTPLGNTIYF

j_call: TRBJ1-3
d_call: -
v_call: TRBV28
clone_size: once
cdr3_nt: TGTGCCAGCAGTAGGTGGAGCGGCCTCGGAAACACCATATATTTT
cdr3_aa: CASSRWSGLGNTIYF

j_call: TRBJ2-3
d_call: -
v_call: TRBV7-2
clone_size: few
cdr3_nt: TGTGCCAGCAGCTTTACAGGGTTTTCAGATACGCAGTATTTT
cdr3_aa: CASSFTGFSDTQYF

j_call: TRBJ1-1
d_call: TRBD1
v_call: TRBV4-2
clone_size: few
cdr3_nt: TGTGCCAGCAGCCAAGTTACAGGGGCGGACACTGAAGCTTTCTTT
cdr3_aa: CASSQVTGADTEAFF

j_call: TRBJ2-3
d_call: -
v_call: TRBV5-1
clone_size: -
cdr3_nt: TGCGCCAGCAGCTTGGGGGCTCTAGGAGGAGGCGCAGATACGCAGTATTTT
cdr3_aa: CASSLGALGGGADTQYF

j_call: TRBJ2-1
d_call: -
v_call: TRBV15
clone_size: few
cdr3_nt: TGTGCCACCAGCAGAGATAAACAGGTCCTCAATGAGCAGTTCTTC
cdr3_aa: CATSRDKQVLNEQFF

j_call: TRBJ2-7
d_call: TRBD2
v_call: TRBV7-2
clone_size: few
cdr3_nt: TGTGCCAGCAGCTGGGTAGCGGGATCCTTCACGTACGAGCAGTACTTC
cdr3_aa: CASSWVAGSFTYEQYF

j_call: TRBJ2-4
d_call: -
v_call: TRBV7-2
clone_size: -
cdr3_nt: TGTGCCAGCAGCTTAAGGGTGGGGGGATTTTTGTTGAACATTCAGTACTTC
cdr3_aa: CASSLRVGGFLLNIQYF

j_call: TRBJ2-7
d_call: TRBD2
v_call: TRBV7-9
clone_size: few
cdr3_nt: TGTGCCAGCAGCTTGGGGACTAGCGCCATCGAGCAGTACTTC
cdr3_aa: CASSLGTSAIEQYF

j_call: TRBJ2-7
d_call: -
v_call: TRBV19
clone_size: -
cdr3_nt: TGTGCCAGTAGTACAACACCGGGACTTAACCGATACTACGAGCAGTACTTC
cdr3_aa: CASSTTPGLNRYYEQYF

j_call: TRBJ1-4
d_call: -
v_call: TRBV2
clone_size: -
cdr3_nt: TGTGCCAGCAGCTCTGGGACTGCTGAAAAACTGTTTTTT
cdr3_aa: CASSSGTAEKLFF

j_call: TRBJ2-7
d_call: -
v_call: TRBV4-3
clone_size: few
cdr3_nt: TGCGCCAGCAGCGTAGACTTAAAAACCTACGAGCAGTACTTC
cdr3_aa: CASSVDLKTYEQYF